This T cell receptor beta chain was obtained from a study of Ad26.COV2.S vaccination and SARS-CoV-2 variants. The overall study: Doses of Ad26.COV2.S were injected into muscle once or twice, 56 days apart.

Noted treatment: 15 to 20 received Ad26.COV2.S at low or high dose, single or two shots; about five received placebo; per-sample allocation not given. The investigators took samples on day 63 after the first vaccine or placebo injection. From germline, CDR1 is MNHEY and CDR2 SVGAGI. This CDR3 spans 14 amino acids. Trimming pared 5 bases from V and 1 base from J, leaving 11 bases between. Profiled with immunoSEQ multiplex PCR; TCRdb holds only in-frame clones, not every one. The sample contains about 480,000 clones, around 90% of which appear only once. The sample here was peripheral blood, taken in a trial of Ad26.COV2.S vaccine versus placebo. The TCR comes from a person between 18 and 59 years old who received the Ad26.COV2.S COVID-19 vaccine or a placebo. The rearrangement links TRBV6-5 to TRBJ1-1; D gene ambiguous. The CDR3 coding sequence is TGTGCCAGCAGTCTCCGGAGAGGGAACACTGAAGCTTTCTTT. Residues: CASSLRRGNTEAFF.